Listed below are T cell receptor beta chains from one sample, sequenced in a study of T cells in AML relapse after transplant. One entry per CDR3 protein, called by TCRdb with MiXCR from the PCR reads. The profile shows fewer than 2,000 distinct CDR3 sequences, approximately 7% of them singletons. The starting material was bone marrow, either the whole sample or a sorted T cell fraction (not recorded which), obtained in complete remission. Receptors originate from a human donor who had a stem cell transplant for acute myeloid leukemia. Some T cells may be transferred from the graft donor. The CDR3 runs from the conserved cysteine through the conserved F or W. D genes are given only for firm matches. The size entry gives once, few or many counts, or a class when the clone is expanded.

J gene,V gene,clone size,D gene,CDR3 protein,CDR3 DNA
TRBJ2-2,TRBV6-5,medium-sized,.,CASSFLGTGNTGELFF,TGTGCCAGCAGTTTTCTCGGGACGGGAAACACCGGGGAGCTGTTTTTT
TRBJ1-2,TRBV7-2,medium-sized,TRBD1,CASSLQWTGSGGYTF,TGTGCCAGCAGCTTACAATGGACAGGGTCAGGTGGCTACACCTTC
TRBJ2-1,TRBV10-3,medium-sized,.,CAISEAQDPGGNEQFF,TGTGCCATCAGTGAGGCCCAGGACCCCGGTGGGAATGAGCAGTTCTTC